Each of the 23 T cell receptor beta chains below was sequenced from the same sample in a study of T cells in localized non-small cell lung cancer. The assay was immunoSEQ multiplex PCR, and TCRdb's table has in-frame clones only and misses some. The table includes 55,000 to 75,000 clones, 85% to 90% detected once. This specimen was peripheral blood, taken before any cancer treatment. All receptors come from a male donor aged 60 or older with stage III squamous cell lung carcinoma.

The chain links TRBV5-4 to TRBJ1-2, with D perhaps TRBD1 (6 bases). V was pared by 3 bases and J by 6 bases, with 24 bases between. Germline V gene lookup returns CDR1 SGHNT and CDR2 YYREEE (reference sequence). This CDR3 is 17 amino acids long. Here the CDR3 reads CASSWGGTGLLVDGYTF. The CDR3 nucleotides are TGTGCCAGCAGCTGGGGTGGCACAGGGCTCTTGGTGGATGGCTACACCTTC.

The chain is built from TRBV2 and TRBJ1-2; D may be TRBD1 (6 bases). CDR3 length equals 14 residues. Germline values: CDR1 SNHLY, CDR2 FYNNEI. The germline V and J ends were trimmed by 7 bases and 3 bases, with 15 bases remaining between them. The CDR3 DNA reads as TGTGCCAGCATGAGGGGGAGGGGAGACTATGGCTACACCTTC. Translated: CASMRGRGDYGYTF.

The rearrangement links TRBV20-1 to TRBJ2-1; D is possibly TRBD2 (6 bases). The CDR3 length is 10 residues. With 6 bases removed from V and 11 bases from J, the gap between germline ends came to 11 bases. Looked up from germline, CDR1 is DFQATT and CDR2 is SNEGSKA (reference sequence). CDR3 in amino acids: CSAPGTQQFF. The DNA for the CDR3 is TGCAGTGCCCCCGGGACTCAGCAGTTCTTC.

This clone occurred once. The chain employs TRBV7-6 and TRBJ2-5, with D unresolved. In germline, CDR1 is SGHVS, CDR2 FNYEAQ. The CDR3 loop spans 13 amino acids. V was pared by 2 bases and J by 4 bases, with 8 bases between. The chain's CDR3 is CASSLQLGETQYF. CDR3 nucleotide sequence: TGTGCCAGCAGCTTACAGTTGGGAGAGACCCAGTACTTC. Using reference TRBV7-6 and TRBJ2-5 for the parts outside the CDR3, the full variable domain is GAGVSQSPRYKVTKRGQDVALRCDPISGHVSLYWYRQALGQGPEFLTYFNYEAQQDKSGLPNDRFSAERPEGSISTLTIQRTEQRDSAMYRCASSLQLGETQYFGPGTRLLVL.

The chain uses TRBV29-1 and TRBJ1-3, with D maybe TRBD1 (5 bases). Trimming cost V 1 base and J 3 bases, with 7 bases left between them. The CDR3 consists of 13 residues. In germline, CDR1 is SQVTM, CDR2 ANQGSEA. CDR3: CSVEGQSGNTIYF. In DNA form, the CDR3 reads TGCAGCGTTGAAGGACAGAGTGGAAACACCATATATTTT.

This chain links TRBV19 with TRBJ1-1, with D perhaps matching TRBD1 (6 bases). The CDR3 loop spans 14 amino acids. The V gene lost 7 bases and the J gene lost 4 bases, with 16 bases spanning the gap. Germline-derived CDR1 and CDR2 are LNHDA and SQIVND (reference sequence). The CDR3 DNA reads TGTGCCAGTAACCCCAGGGGTGGTGGCACTGAAGCTTTCTTT. Its protein product is CASNPRGGGTEAFF.

V and J are TRBV10-3 and TRBJ1-1; 7 bases fit TRBD1. The length of the CDR3 is 14 residues. Looked up from germline, CDR1 is ENHRY and CDR2 is SYGVKD. The junction had 8 bases not matched to a gene; V was cut back by 6 bases and J by 4 bases. The CDR3 is CAISLGQESTEAFF. In DNA form, the CDR3 reads TGTGCCATCAGCCTTGGACAGGAAAGCACTGAAGCTTTCTTT.

V is TRBV27 and J is TRBJ2-3; D is unresolved. The CDR3 consists of 11 residues. The germline V and J ends were trimmed by 5 bases and 2 bases, with 2 bases remaining between them. The V gene's germline CDR1 is MNHEY and CDR2 SMNVEV (reference sequence). The CDR3 reads CASSTTDTQYF. Written as DNA, the CDR3 is TGTGCCAGCAGTACCACAGATACGCAGTATTTT.

The V call is TRBV6-5, the J call TRBJ1-2; D is perhaps TRBD1 (6 bases). The germline gives CDR1 MNHEY, CDR2 SVGAGI. This CDR3 comprises 15 residues. V shed 6 bases and J shed 3 bases, with 17 bases lying between them. The CDR3 DNA follows: TGTGCCAGCAGGGTAGACAGGAATGGGCACTATGGCTACACCTTC. This sequence encodes CASRVDRNGHYGYTF.

The J gene is TRBJ2-1, the V gene TRBV10-3, with TRBD2 matching over 16 bases. The CDR3 is made up of 17 amino acids. Trimming cost V 4 bases and J 6 bases; bases outside gene matches: 6. Germline V gene lookup returns CDR1 ENHRY and CDR2 SYGVKD. CDR3 protein: CAISAYGTSGGANEQFF. CDR3 bases: TGTGCCATCAGTGCCTACGGGACTAGCGGGGGGGCCAATGAGCAGTTCTTC.

The chain recombines TRBV6-5 with TRBJ2-1; 9 positions match TRBD1. With V trimmed by 6 bases and J by 11 bases, 14 bases remained unmatched. This CDR3 spans 15 amino acids. CDR1 is MNHEY and CDR2 is SVGAGI in the germline V gene. The CDR3 nucleotides are TGTGCCAGCAGACTTAGACAGGGGGGCTTGGGGAAGCAGTTCTTC. It specifies CASRLRQGGLGKQFF.

This rearrangement joins TRBV2 to TRBJ1-2; 9 bases map to TRBD1. V was clipped by 7 bases and J by 8 bases; unmatched bases: 2. The CDR3 sequence is 11 residues long. Germline CDR1 reads SNHLY; CDR2 reads FYNNEI. The CDR3 is CASTTGGGYTF. CDR3 nucleotides: TGTGCCAGCACTACAGGGGGCGGCTACACCTTC.

The CDR3 loop reads CASSHDRPPETQYF. The CDR3 DNA reads TGTGCCAGCAGCCATGACAGACCGCCGGAGACCCAGTACTTC. This sequence joins TRBV5-5 and TRBJ2-5, with D perhaps matching TRBD1 (5 bases). This CDR3 contains 14 residues. V was shortened by 4 bases and J by 5 bases, with 15 bases between the two germline ends. CDR1 is SGHKS, CDR2 YYEKEE, per germline (reference sequence).

The chain joins TRBV5-1 to TRBJ1-6; 9 nucleotides match TRBD1. The CDR3 length is 14 residues. Germline V gives CDR1 SGHRS, CDR2 YFSETQ. J was trimmed by 8 bases and V by 5 bases; bases with no gene match: 5. The CDR3 is CASRSGQGDSPLHF. The CDR3 nucleotides read TGCGCCAGCAGGTCGGGACAGGGTGATTCACCCCTCCACTTT.

The sample holds one count of this clone. The chain has TRBV10-3 and TRBJ1-4; possible D gene TRBD1, 6 bases. Trimming stripped 0 bases from V and 7 bases from J, with 12 bases between. The germline V gene has CDR1 ENHRY and CDR2 SYGVKD. This CDR3 region has 15 residues. In DNA, the CDR3 is TGTGCCATCAGTGAGTCAGGGGGGGCTGGTGAAAAACTGTTTTTT. It codes for CAISESGGAGEKLFF.

This clone was detected once. The chain is built from TRBV5-1 and TRBJ1-4; D is perhaps TRBD1 (6 bases). The CDR3 extends over 15 amino acids. The germline V and J ends were trimmed by 4 bases and 2 bases, with 12 bases remaining between them. Germline-derived CDR1 and CDR2 are SGHRS and YFSETQ. CDR3 sequence: CASSLGGQTNEKLFF. CDR3 DNA sequence: TGCGCCAGCAGCCTGGGGGGGCAGACTAATGAAAAACTGTTTTTT.

This clone showed up just a few times. The chain joins TRBV18 to TRBJ1-1, with a possible D match to TRBD1 (5 bases). V was clipped by 4 bases and J by 5 bases, with 8 bases between them. CDR3 length: 12 amino acids. CDR1 KGHSH and CDR2 LQKENI come from the germline V gene. CDR3 bases: TGTGCCAGCTCACAGGAGGGGACTGAAGCTTTCTTT. Translating gives CASSQEGTEAFF.

This clone turned up a few times. The chain links TRBV6-4 to TRBJ1-5; a weak D match, TRBD1 (5 bases). V lost 8 bases and J lost 0, with 20 bases in between. Germline V gene sequence: CDR1 MRHNA, CDR2 SNTAGT. The CDR3 totals 17 residues. CDR3 amino acids: CASPLPSGTDSNQPQHF. The CDR3 DNA follows: TGTGCCAGCCCTTTACCTTCCGGGACCGATAGCAATCAGCCCCAGCATTTT.

The V call is TRBV15, the J call TRBJ2-5, with 11 bases aligning to TRBD2. This CDR3 is 15 amino acids long. Germline CDR1 is LNHNV and CDR2 is YYDKDF (reference sequence). The trim removed 0 bases at V and 5 bases at J, leaving 2 bases unmatched. CDR3 protein: CATSRDSGGAETQYF. The CDR3 bases are TGTGCCACCAGCAGAGATAGCGGGGGGGCCGAGACCCAGTACTTC.

The rearrangement links TRBV15 to TRBJ1-3, with 8 bases fitting TRBD1. V was clipped by 0 bases and J by 0 bases; unmatched bases: 10. CDR3 length equals 19 residues. CDR1 is LNHNV and CDR2 is YYDKDF in the germline V gene (reference sequence). The CDR3 reads CATSRDYGGQDLSGNTIYF. The CDR3 DNA sequence: TGTGCCACCAGCAGAGATTATGGGGGACAGGACCTCTCTGGAAACACCATATATTTT.

The count of this clone is one. CDR3 DNA sequence: TGCGCCAGCAGGCCTGCGGTGACGAACTATGGCTACACCTTC. Amino acids: CASRPAVTNYGYTF. The chain recombines TRBV5-1 with TRBJ1-2; D is undetermined. The CDR3 is 14 residues long. V dropped 5 bases and J dropped 2 bases, with 13 bases sitting between them. Looked up from germline, CDR1 is SGHRS and CDR2 is YFSETQ.

The table lists this clone with a few counts. The CDR3 DNA reads TGCAGCGTTGACAGGAACACTGAAGCTTTCTTT. Translation gives CSVDRNTEAFF. The V gene is TRBV29-1, the J gene TRBJ1-1; no clear D gene. V lost 3 bases and J 1 base, leaving 3 bases between the germline ends. The CDR3 length is 11 residues. The germline CDR1 and CDR2 sequences are SQVTM and ANQGSEA.

This clone was counted between two and nine times. V usage is TRBV27 and J usage is TRBJ2-7; TRBD1 agrees at 8 bases. CDR3 size: 15 residues. V lost 6 bases and J lost 2; bases outside the gene matches: 9. Germline CDR1 and CDR2: MNHEY and SMNVEV (reference sequence). In DNA form, the CDR3 reads TGTGCCAGCAGACCCCAGGGGGCCTCAGCCTACGAGCAGTACGTC. Translation: CASRPQGASAYEQYV.